Listed below are T cell receptor beta chains from one sample, sequenced in a study of T-cell reconstitution after alpha-beta-depleted transplantation in children. TCRdb processed the PCR reads anew with MiXCR; each CDR3 protein has one entry. The sample includes 350,000 to 500,000 distinct CDR3 sequences, approximately 42% of them seen just once. The sample in question was PBMCs, obtained before TCRalphabeta/CD19-depleted stem cell transplant. These receptors all stem from a girl aged 2 to 9 with aplastic anemia, due to receive a stem cell transplant. Each CDR3 is given with its conserved first and last residue. The order of the fields is clone size, J gene, D gene, V gene, CDR3 protein, CDR3 DNA. The D gene is left open where the match is weak. A clone size is listed for some rows: how often the clone was seen (once, few, many), or a class if it is expanded.

few	TRBJ2-5	-	TRBV11-2	CASSFARETQYF	TGTGCCAGCAGCTTTGCCCGCGAGACCCAGTACTTC
-	TRBJ2-7	-	TRBV7-2	CASSRWAASPYEQYF	TGTGCCAGCAGCCGATGGGCGGCATCGCCCTACGAGCAGTACTTC
many	TRBJ2-1	TRBD2	TRBV20-1	CSAGRLAGAYNEQFF	TGCAGTGCTGGGAGGCTAGCGGGAGCCTACAATGAGCAGTTCTTC
-	TRBJ1-1	TRBD1	TRBV3-1	CASSQGERQGRAFF	TGTGCCAGCAGCCAAGGGGAGAGACAGGGAAGAGCTTTCTTT
many	TRBJ2-7	TRBD1	TRBV10-3	CAISEFGQGAGNEQYF	TGTGCCATCAGTGAGTTTGGACAGGGGGCGGGAAACGAGCAGTACTTC
few	TRBJ1-2	-	TRBV12-3/TRBV12-4	CASSFRDLDFYGYTF	TGTGCCAGCAGTTTCCGGGACCTTGACTTCTATGGCTACACCTTC
many	TRBJ2-2	TRBD1	TRBV12-3/TRBV12-4	CASRTWTGLNTGELFF	TGTGCCAGCAGAACTTGGACAGGGCTAAACACCGGGGAGCTGTTTTTT
many	TRBJ1-5	-	TRBV20-1	CSARDGQRPIEPQHF	TGCAGTGCTAGAGACGGACAGCGCCCTATTGAGCCCCAGCATTTT
-	TRBJ2-1	-	TRBV6-1	CASNEASVGNNEQFF	TGTGCCAGCAACGAAGCCAGCGTGGGCAACAATGAGCAGTTCTTC
few	TRBJ2-7	-	TRBV7-2	CASSWSITAYEQYF	TGTGCCAGCAGCTGGAGCATAACGGCCTACGAGCAGTACTTC
few	TRBJ2-3	-	TRBV28	CASSLSPSAATQYF	TGTGCCAGCAGTTTATCCCCTAGCGCTGCCACGCAGTATTTT
few	TRBJ1-6	-	TRBV13	CASSTRESPLHF	TGTGCCAGCAGCACCAGGGAGTCACCCCTCCACTTT
-	TRBJ2-3	-	TRBV20-1	CSAPITDTQYF	TGCAGTGCTCCTATCACAGATACGCAGTATTTT
-	TRBJ2-5	-	TRBV5-1	CASSLSATSMETQYF	TGCGCCAGCAGCTTGTCCGCGACTAGTATGGAGACCCAGTACTTC
many	TRBJ2-3	-	TRBV5-1	CASSLVGRVTDTQYF	TGCGCCAGCAGCTTGGTAGGAAGGGTAACAGATACGCAGTATTTT
few	TRBJ2-5	TRBD2	TRBV20-1	CSAPWWGGQETQYF	TGCAGTGCCCCTTGGTGGGGAGGGCAAGAGACCCAGTACTTC